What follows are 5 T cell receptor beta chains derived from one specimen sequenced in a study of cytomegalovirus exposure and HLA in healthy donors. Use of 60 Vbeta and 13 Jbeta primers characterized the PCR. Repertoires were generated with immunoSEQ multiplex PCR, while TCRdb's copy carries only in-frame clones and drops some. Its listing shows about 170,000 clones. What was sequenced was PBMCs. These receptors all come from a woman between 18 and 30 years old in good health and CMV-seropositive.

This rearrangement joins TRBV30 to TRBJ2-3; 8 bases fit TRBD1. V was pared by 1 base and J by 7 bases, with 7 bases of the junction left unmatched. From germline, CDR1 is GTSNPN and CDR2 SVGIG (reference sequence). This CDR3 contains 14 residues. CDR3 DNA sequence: TGTGCCTGGAGTGGGCAGGGGGCGTTTTATACGCAGTATTTT. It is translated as CAWSGQGAFYTQYF.

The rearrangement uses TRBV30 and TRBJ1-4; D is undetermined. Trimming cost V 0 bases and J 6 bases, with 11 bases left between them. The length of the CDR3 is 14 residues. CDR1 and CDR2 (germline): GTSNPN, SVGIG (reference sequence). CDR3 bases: TGTGCCTGGAGTGTGGGTCTGGGAGATGAAAAACTGTTTTTT. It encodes CAWSVGLGDEKLFF.

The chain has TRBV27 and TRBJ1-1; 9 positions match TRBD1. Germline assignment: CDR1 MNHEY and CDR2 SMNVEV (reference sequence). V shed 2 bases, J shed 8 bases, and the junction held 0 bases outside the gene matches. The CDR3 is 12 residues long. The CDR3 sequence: CASSLGTGEAFF. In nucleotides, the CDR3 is TGTGCCAGCAGTTTAGGGACAGGGGAAGCTTTCTTT.

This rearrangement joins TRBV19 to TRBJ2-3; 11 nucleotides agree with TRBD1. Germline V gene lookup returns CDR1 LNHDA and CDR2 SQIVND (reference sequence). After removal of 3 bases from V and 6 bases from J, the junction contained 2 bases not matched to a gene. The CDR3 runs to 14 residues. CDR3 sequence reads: CASSIRTGGDTQYF. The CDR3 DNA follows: TGTGCCAGTAGTATTAGGACAGGGGGCGATACGCAGTATTTT.

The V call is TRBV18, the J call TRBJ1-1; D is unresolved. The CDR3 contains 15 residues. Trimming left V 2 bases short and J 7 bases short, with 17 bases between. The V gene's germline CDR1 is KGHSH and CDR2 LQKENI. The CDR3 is CASSPRYRTAGEAFF. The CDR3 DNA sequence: TGTGCCAGCTCACCAAGATATCGAACCGCGGGTGAAGCTTTCTTT.